This TCR beta chain was recovered during a study of identical twins. TCRdb fed the 5' RACE reads into MiXCR, producing one record per CDR3 protein. The top ten clones hold 2.9% of a sample with about 470,000 distinct CDR3 sequences, 24% of them seen once. Trimming shortened V by 6 bases and J by 3 bases, and 14 bases separated the two germline ends. This CDR3 has 13 amino acids. CDR1 SQVTM and CDR2 ANQGSEA come from the germline V gene. The sample also formed part of further work on T cells expressing NK-cell markers.

The clonotype originates from a woman in her late teens or twenties in good health. This rearrangement joins TRBV29-1 to TRBJ1-1; unclear D gene. Sequencing was carried out using CD4+ T cells sorted from blood. DNA for the CDR3: TGCAGCGTAATCGACGGGGTTCACACTGAAGCTTTCTTT. This encodes CSVIDGVHTEAFF. The variable domain in full, completed from reference TRBV29-1 and TRBJ1-1, reads SAVISQKPSRDICQRGTSLTIQCQVDSQVTMMFWYRQQPGQSLTLIATANQGSEATYESGFVIDKFPISRPNLTFSTLTVSNMSPEDSSIYLCSVIDGVHTEAFFGQGTRLTVV.